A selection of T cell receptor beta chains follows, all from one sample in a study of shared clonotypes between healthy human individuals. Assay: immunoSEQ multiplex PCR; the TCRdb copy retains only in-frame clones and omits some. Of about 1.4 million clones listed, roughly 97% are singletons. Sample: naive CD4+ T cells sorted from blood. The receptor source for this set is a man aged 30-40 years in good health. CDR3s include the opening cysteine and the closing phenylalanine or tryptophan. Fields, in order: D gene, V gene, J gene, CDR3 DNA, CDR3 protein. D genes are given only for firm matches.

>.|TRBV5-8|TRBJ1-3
TGTGCCAGCAGCCTGGACGGTAGTTCTGGAAACACCATATATTTT
CASSLDGSSGNTIYF
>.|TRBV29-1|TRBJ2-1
TGCAGCGCCGCCTCGGCCGCGAGGGGCAATGAGCAGTTCTTC
CSAASAARGNEQFF
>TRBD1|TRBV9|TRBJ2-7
TGTGCCAGCAGCGTATCCGGGACAGGGACCTACGAGCAGTACTTC
CASSVSGTGTYEQYF
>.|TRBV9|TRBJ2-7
TGTGCCAGCAGCGTAGCGACAACCCCACTGGGTGACGAGCAGTACTTC
CASSVATTPLGDEQYF
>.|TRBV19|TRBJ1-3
TGTGCCAGTAGTATCTCGCGCGGAGTTGGAAACACCATATATTTT
CASSISRGVGNTIYF
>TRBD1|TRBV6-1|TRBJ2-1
TGTGCCAGCAGTGAAGAGCCCGAGGGGGCGATGTACAATGAGCAGTTCTTC
CASSEEPEGAMYNEQFF
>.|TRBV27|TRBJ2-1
TGTGCCAGCTCGGGACCATTATACAATGAGCAGTTCTTC
CASSGPLYNEQFF
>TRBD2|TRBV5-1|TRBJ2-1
TGCGCCAGCAGCTTGCTGGTAGCGGGTTCCTCCTACAATGAGCAGTTCTTC
CASSLLVAGSSYNEQFF
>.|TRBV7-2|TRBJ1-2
TGTGCCAGCAGCTTGGCAGGACCTAACTATGGCTACACCTTC
CASSLAGPNYGYTF
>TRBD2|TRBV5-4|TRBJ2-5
TGTGCCAGCAGCTTGGGAGCGGGAGTGGGGGAGACCCAGTACTTC
CASSLGAGVGETQYF